This entry describes one T cell receptor (beta chain). This entry belongs to a study of blood T cell repertoires in COVID-19. Study-wide background: Italy, Spain and the United States were the sources of the convalescent and acute COVID-19 samples. The cDNA or gDNA used as material had been derived from T cells, B-cell-depleted T cells, or PBMCs.

Two negative PCRs, clearance, or symptom resolution were required of recovered Cohort 3 donors. Germline trimming cut 2 bases from V and 3 bases from J; bases unmatched to any gene: 9. From germline, CDR1 is GTSNPN and CDR2 SVGIG (reference sequence). This CDR3 has 15 residues. Authors' methods: Reference gene primers were amplified, and this amplification served to estimate nucleated cell counts. Generated by immunoSEQ multiplex PCR, the TCRdb table keeps only in-frame clones and is missing some. V and J calls and clone size come straight from that table; D and trimming were deduced from the DNA. The sample lists 190,000 or so clones, 84% occurring once.

The V call is TRBV30, the J call TRBJ1-1; 7 bases are a match to TRBD1. This clonotype was sampled from a man between 40 and 49 years old who had recovered from COVID-19. Material for sequencing was PBMCs or T cells enriched from blood (not recorded which). The CDR3 coding sequence is TGTGCCTGGAGTCCTCTTGGACAGGTGTACACTGAAGCTTTCTTT. Its protein is CAWSPLGQVYTEAFF.